This TCR beta chain originates from a study of blood T cell repertoires in COVID-19. Across the study: PBMCs, B-cell-depleted T cells, or T cells provided the cDNA or gDNA that made up the material.

On this clone: A junction boundary mismatches the germline segment, possibly from a read error.

Profiling relied on immunoSEQ multiplex PCR, and the TCRdb table lists in-frame clones only, not all of them. The sample includes around 220,000 clones, about 86% of them seen just once. The receptor comes from a man younger than 35 with active or convalescent COVID-19. What was sequenced was peripheral blood.

CDR3 loop: CASSLDRVAGSSEDF. In DNA form, the CDR3 reads TGTGCCAGCAGCTTAGACCGAGTGGCGGGGTCTAGCGAGGACTTC. V usage is TRBV11-1 and J usage is TRBJ2-7; D is possibly TRBD2 (6 bases). Germline loops: CDR1 SGHAT, CDR2 FQDESV (reference sequence). CDR3 length: 15 residues.